This T cell receptor beta chain originates from a study of blood T cell repertoires in COVID-19. Looking at the study overall: Acute and convalescent COVID-19 specimens originated in the United States, Italy and Spain. T cells, B-cell-depleted T cells, or PBMCs supplied cDNA or gDNA.

The CDR3 runs 15 residues. From germline, CDR1 is SGHKS and CDR2 YYEKEE (reference sequence). The V and J ends lost 0 bases and 1 base, in that order; junction bases with no gene match: 2. Authors' analysis steps: Amplification of reference gene primers was used by the study to estimate nucleated cell counts. Libraries were prepared by immunoSEQ multiplex PCR; TCRdb keeps only in-frame clonotypes and omits some of them. V, J and clone size are those of that table, while D and trimming were read from the DNA. The sample includes tens of thousands of clones, about 86% of them seen just once. The chain employs TRBV5-5 and TRBJ2-7; 9 bases are shared with TRBD2. This clonotype was sampled from a human donor in a cohort sampled during active COVID-19. Sequenced material: peripheral blood. Written as DNA, the CDR3 is TGTGCCAGCAGCTTGGGACTAGCGGTGTCCTACGAGCAGTACTTC. Its protein is CASSLGLAVSYEQYF.